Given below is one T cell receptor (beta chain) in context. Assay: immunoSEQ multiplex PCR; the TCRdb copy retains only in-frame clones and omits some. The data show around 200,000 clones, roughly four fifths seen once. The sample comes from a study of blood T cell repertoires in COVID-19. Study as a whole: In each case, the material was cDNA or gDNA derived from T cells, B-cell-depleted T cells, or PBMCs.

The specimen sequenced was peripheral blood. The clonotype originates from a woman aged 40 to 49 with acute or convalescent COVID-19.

Here the CDR3 reads CASSFNQGAPVGDTEAFF. The CDR3 nucleotides read TGTGCCAGCAGTTTTAACCAGGGGGCTCCGGTGGGGGACACTGAAGCTTTCTTT. The chain combines TRBV28 with TRBJ1-1, with 8 bases lining up with TRBD1. The CDR3 loop spans 18 amino acids. Germline CDR1 MDHEN, CDR2 SYDVKM. The J segment lost 3 bases and the V segment lost 3 bases, leaving 15 bases of the junction unmatched.